The clone carrying this T cell receptor (beta chain) was observed a handful of times. Its antigen is not identified. The data derive from a study of T cells after yellow fever vaccination. Overall study: Preparation used SMART-Seq v4 Ultra Low Input for the low-cell-number fractions.

Notes on the study in general: Few clonotypes appeared in both CD4 and CD8 compartments. Though weaker, the secondary response peaked faster, on day 5 versus 15.

Template switching by 5'RACE produced TCR cDNA, adding a universal primer site and UMIs. Each CDR3 protein gets one entry after TCRdb re-called the 5' RACE reads with MiXCR. This sample has around 320,000 distinct CDR3 sequences, with about 10% found just once. Germline values: CDR1 DFQATT, CDR2 SNEGSKA (reference sequence). The CDR3 is made up of 13 amino acids. Trimming pared 3 bases from V and 5 bases from J, leaving 11 bases between. This sequence originates from a man between 18 and 29 years old who received the YFV17D yellow fever vaccine. This chain connects TRBV20-1 to TRBJ2-4, with D uncertain. Sequencing used CD4+ T cells sorted from PBMCs, obtained 45 days after the yellow fever booster vaccination. CDR3 sequence reads: CSARRGLENIQYF. The CDR3 DNA follows: TGCAGTGCTAGGAGAGGTCTCGAAAACATTCAGTACTTC.